The rows below give T cell receptor beta chains drawn from one sample of a study of human T cells and chemical hapten exposure. TCRdb redid the calling of the RACE reads with MiXCR, one entry per CDR3 protein. The data show tens of thousands of distinct CDR3 sequences, approximately 13% seen once. The sample consisted of whole blood, taken in connection with sensitization to the hapten diphenylcyclopropenone (DPC). Receptor source: a woman in her fifties or sixties with alopecia areata. Some clones in this sample may be carry-over from other donors' samples. The CDR3 runs from the conserved cysteine through the conserved F or W. Each record gives: CDR3 DNA, CDR3 protein, V gene, J gene, clone size, D gene. The D gene is left open where the match is weak. Clone size is stated in some rows and not others, as once, few, many or a class when expanded.

DNA: TGCAGCGTTGAAGGACTAGCGGGAGTAGGGACCCAGTACTTC
CDR3: CSVEGLAGVGTQYF
V: TRBV29-1
J: TRBJ2-5
size: NA
D: TRBD2

DNA: TGCGCCAGCAGCCGAGTGGAGGTGAACACTGAAGCTTTCTTT
CDR3: CASSRVEVNTEAFF
V: TRBV5-1
J: TRBJ1-1
size: few
D: NA

DNA: TGCGCCAGCAGCTACGGGGACAGGGGTCACGAGCAGTACTTC
CDR3: CASSYGDRGHEQYF
V: TRBV5-1
J: TRBJ2-7
size: NA
D: TRBD1

DNA: TGCAGTGCTAGAGCGAACAGAAATTCACCCCTCCACTTT
CDR3: CSARANRNSPLHF
V: TRBV20-1
J: TRBJ1-6
size: few
D: NA

DNA: TGTGCCAGCAGTAGACAGGGGGCCGATTCACCCCTCCACTTT
CDR3: CASSRQGADSPLHF
V: TRBV7-2
J: TRBJ1-6
size: many
D: TRBD1

DNA: TGTGCCAGCAGTTACGCCCACCTTTGGCGGGAGTCGACCGGGGAGCTGTTTTTT
CDR3: CASSYAHLWRESTGELFF
V: TRBV6-2/TRBV6-3
J: TRBJ2-2
size: few
D: TRBD2

DNA: TGTGCCAGCAGCGTACTAGCGGGAGGCCCAGAGACCCAGTACTTC
CDR3: CASSVLAGGPETQYF
V: TRBV11-2
J: TRBJ2-5
size: many
D: TRBD2

DNA: TGTGCCAGCAGCCAGACAGGGGCCTATAATTCACCCCTCCACTTT
CDR3: CASSQTGAYNSPLHF
V: TRBV3-1
J: TRBJ1-6
size: many
D: TRBD1

DNA: TGCGCCAGCAGCAACGGCAGACTAGCGGGCACAGATACGCAGTATTTT
CDR3: CASSNGRLAGTDTQYF
V: TRBV5-1
J: TRBJ2-3
size: NA
D: TRBD2

DNA: TGTGCCAGCAGCTTTCAACAGGGGGCATGGAATGAGCAGTTCTTC
CDR3: CASSFQQGAWNEQFF
V: TRBV11-2
J: TRBJ2-1
size: NA
D: TRBD1

DNA: TGTGCCAGCAGCTACGATGGGGGTCGTACAGATACGCAGTATTTT
CDR3: CASSYDGGRTDTQYF
V: TRBV7-6
J: TRBJ2-3
size: many
D: NA

DNA: TGTGCCAGCAGCCCGACATATAGCAATCAGCCCCAGCATTTT
CDR3: CASSPTYSNQPQHF
V: TRBV7-6
J: TRBJ1-5
size: many
D: NA

DNA: TGTGCCAGCAGTCCCGGGCGGGGGGAAGGGTACGAGCAGTACTTC
CDR3: CASSPGRGEGYEQYF
V: TRBV12-3/TRBV12-4
J: TRBJ2-7
size: NA
D: TRBD2

DNA: TGTGCCAGCAGCTTAGCGGCCCTAGCAAGAGTCAATGAGCAGTTCTTC
CDR3: CASSLAALARVNEQFF
V: TRBV7-8
J: TRBJ2-1
size: few
D: NA

DNA: TGCAGTGCTAGGGTGAACAGCAATGAGCAGTTCTTC
CDR3: CSARVNSNEQFF
V: TRBV20-1
J: TRBJ2-1
size: many
D: NA

DNA: TGTGCCAGCAGTTACTCCTGGACTAGCGGTAGCACAGATACGCAGTATTTT
CDR3: CASSYSWTSGSTDTQYF
V: TRBV6-6
J: TRBJ2-3
size: few
D: TRBD2

DNA: TGCAGCGTTGTGCCACAGGGGGGCGAGCAGTACTTC
CDR3: CSVVPQGGEQYF
V: TRBV29-1
J: TRBJ2-7
size: many
D: TRBD1

DNA: TGTGCCAGGGGGACAGGGGCCACCGGGGAGCTGTTTTTT
CDR3: CARGTGATGELFF
V: TRBV2
J: TRBJ2-2
size: NA
D: TRBD1

DNA: TGTGCCAGCTCACCATCCGGGACAAAAGGCTACACCTTC
CDR3: CASSPSGTKGYTF
V: TRBV18
J: TRBJ1-2
size: NA
D: NA

DNA: TGTGCCAGCAGTTTTTTCGGGAACGAGCAGTACTTC
CDR3: CASSFFGNEQYF
V: TRBV12-3/TRBV12-4
J: TRBJ2-7
size: NA
D: NA

DNA: TGTGCCAGCAGCCAAACCCTAGGAGGTACAACTAATGAAAAACTGTTTTTT
CDR3: CASSQTLGGTTNEKLFF
V: TRBV4-2
J: TRBJ1-4
size: few
D: NA

DNA: TGCAGCGGAGGGGGCGATGAGCAGTTCTTC
CDR3: CSGGGDEQFF
V: TRBV29-1
J: TRBJ2-1
size: NA
D: TRBD1

DNA: TGTGCCAGCAGTGAAGAGTGGGGGCCCCAGCATTTT
CDR3: CASSEEWGPQHF
V: TRBV2
J: TRBJ1-5
size: few
D: NA

DNA: TGTGCCAGCAGCTCCCTTTGGGGGACCTCCTACGAGCAGTACTTC
CDR3: CASSSLWGTSYEQYF
V: TRBV11-2
J: TRBJ2-7
size: few
D: NA

DNA: TGTGCCAGCAGTGGCCGCTCGGGGGGAGAGACCCAGTACTTC
CDR3: CASSGRSGGETQYF
V: TRBV2
J: TRBJ2-5
size: NA
D: TRBD2

DNA: TGTGCCTGGAGCCTTGGACTTCTCCTTGAGCAGTTCTTC
CDR3: CAWSLGLLLEQFF
V: TRBV30
J: TRBJ2-1
size: few
D: NA

DNA: TGTGCCAGCAGTTCGAGGACGTCCTCTGGAAACACCATATATTTT
CDR3: CASSSRTSSGNTIYF
V: TRBV6-1
J: TRBJ1-3
size: NA
D: NA

DNA: TGCGCCAGCAGCGACGGGTACCTCTTTGAAAACACCATATATTTT
CDR3: CASSDGYLFENTIYF
V: TRBV5-1
J: TRBJ1-3
size: many
D: NA

DNA: TGCAGCGTGGATGGGACAGGGGCCGATACGCAGTATTTT
CDR3: CSVDGTGADTQYF
V: TRBV29-1
J: TRBJ2-3
size: NA
D: TRBD1